This T cell receptor beta chain was recovered during a study of CXCR3-negative and CXCR3-positive naive CD8 T cells (dated by TCRdb to about 2019). Study-level background: Approximately 140 million TRB reads were obtained in total, roughly 1.5 +/- 0.3 million reads per library. Diversity and physicochemical repertoire analyses were performed on around twelve donors pooled from two independent experiments. The TRBV-TRBJ cluster analysis covered naive subsets from about 5 donors and memory cells from 3 donors. Study-wide conclusions, independent of this receptor: Repertoire diversity was comparably high in both naive subsets but much lower in memory CD8+ T cells. Within the same donor, TRBV-TRBJ usage looked similar between naive CXCR3-negative and CXCR3-positive cells, but memory cells had distinct patterns. CXCR3 expression partially decreased after cryopreservation, so most assays used freshly isolated PBMCs. Surface CD5, linked to self-reactivity in mice, was comparable between naive subsets; TCR interaction strength was therefore also inferred from TRB CDR3 physicochemical properties.

The CDR3 spans 12 residues, from the cysteine through the phenylalanine. No DNA appears here. According to the germline V gene (reference sequence), CDR1 reads SEHNR and CDR2 reads FQNEAQ. Each CD8+ T cell subset was flow-sorted in triplicate, with fewer than 350,000 cells per subset placed directly into RLT lysis buffer. Using standard density gradient centrifugation, peripheral blood mononuclear cells were isolated from buffy coats. An RNeasy Mini Kit was used to extract total RNA from the sorted cells. Sequencing was carried out with a NextSeq 550. The Human TCR Profiling Kit (MiLaboratory) was used to prepare UMI-labeled 5' RACE TRB cDNA libraries. The full amount of extracted RNA was used for cDNA synthesis, and the full amount of resulting cDNA was used for PCR amplification. Libraries were prepared in parallel using an identical number of PCR cycles. Under the source paper's analysis protocol: With a minimum of two reads required per UMI, MIGEC and MiXCR pulled out about 50,000 +/- 10,000 unique UMI-labeled TRB cDNA molecules from each library. An average of around 40,000 +/- 10,000 functional in-frame TRB CDR3 nucleotide clonotypes without stop codons was found per library. Diversity metrics, including normalized Shannon-Wiener and Chao1, were computed in VDJtools after downsampling to 5000 UMI-labeled TRB molecules per sample. VDJtools computed clonotype-size-weighted physicochemical properties of the central five CDR3 residues: interaction energy, strength, volume and Kidera factor 4. TCRdb reprocessed the reads and assigns one entry to each CDR3 protein sequence, leaving out DNA. TCRdb's processing, not the authors', yielded these V and J calls. The sample's own table lists roughly 39,000 distinct CDR3 sequences. The ten biggest clones cover roughly 10% of the sample.

Note on this clonotype: This receptor's antigen is unknown.

The TCR comes from a human donor in good health. Some clones in this sample may be carry-over from other donors' samples. The chain uses TRBV7-9 and TRBJ2-7. Source material: memory CD8+ T cells from blood. The cell subset or site label for this specimen denotes: conventional CD8+ memory T cells (TMEM), sorted as controls. This receptor has the CDR3 CASLGDAYEQYF.